This TCR beta chain was retrieved from a study of PD-L1 blockade in urothelial cancer. The CDR3 loop spans 16 amino acids. CDR1 is GTSNPN and CDR2 is SVGIG in the germline V gene (reference sequence). V was clipped by 2 bases and J by 4 bases, with 19 bases between them. The time point is: pretreatment peripheral blood. Only in-frame clones appear in the TCRdb table, and some are missing; sequencing was by immunoSEQ multiplex PCR. The repertoire holds fewer than 60,000 clones, with more than 80% as singletons. The chain is built from TRBV30 and TRBJ2-3; maybe TRBD1 (6 bases). This receptor was taken from a man aged 50 or older with urothelial cancer. The sample in question was PBMCs, obtained around atezolizumab (anti-PD-L1) treatment. CDR3 residues: CAWSIPRTEGADTQYF. Written as DNA, the CDR3 is TGTGCCTGGAGTATTCCTAGGACAGAGGGCGCAGATACGCAGTATTTT.